Each of the 4 T cell receptor beta chains below was sequenced from the same sample in a study of cytomegalovirus exposure and HLA in healthy donors. The PCR was carried out with 60 Vbeta primers and 13 Jbeta primers. Only in-frame clones appear in the TCRdb table, and some are missing; sequencing was by immunoSEQ multiplex PCR. The sample lists over 120,000 clones, 65% to 80% occurring once. Sequenced sample: PBMCs. These receptors originate from a male donor in good health and CMV-seronegative.

This sequence joins TRBV14 and TRBJ2-7; D is uncertain. CDR1 is SGHDN, CDR2 FVKESK, per germline. Deletions cut 4 bases from V and 1 base from J, with 5 bases between. The CDR3 runs to 12 residues. The CDR3 DNA reads as TGTGCCAGCAGCCCCCCGTCCTACGAGCAGTACTTC. Translated, it gives CASSPPSYEQYF. Full variable domain (rest looked up from reference TRBV14 and TRBJ2-7): EAGVTQFPSHSVIEKGQTVTLRCDPISGHDNLYWYRRVMGKEIKFLLHFVKESKQDESGMPNNRFLAERTGGTYSTLKVQPAELEDSGVYFCASSPPSYEQYFGPGTRLTVT.

This clone was recorded a few times. The chain links TRBV5-1 to TRBJ1-2, with D unclear. This CDR3 has 14 amino acids. The germline CDR1 and CDR2 sequences are SGHRS and YFSETQ. Trimming cost V 1 base and J 2 bases, with 9 bases left between them. The CDR3 coding sequence is TGCGCCAGCAGCTTGTCAGACATAAACTATGGCTACACCTTC. As protein: CASSLSDINYGYTF.

The chain is built from TRBV6-1 and TRBJ1-5, with 7 bases identical to TRBD1. The germline CDR1 and CDR2 sequences are MNHNS and SASEGT. CDR3 length equals 13 residues. After removal of 5 bases from V and 5 bases from J, the junction contained 3 bases not matched to a gene. This CDR3 is CASSRTGDQPQHF. The CDR3 DNA sequence: TGTGCCAGCAGTCGGACAGGAGATCAGCCCCAGCATTTT.

This clone has just a few counts. The genes are TRBV4-2 and TRBJ2-7; 8 positions match TRBD1. The germline gives CDR1 LGHNA, CDR2 YNFKEQ. Trimming cost V 5 bases and J 7 bases; bases outside gene matches: 13. CDR3 length equals 15 residues. CDR3 residues: CASSLESGQGREQYF. The CDR3 nucleotides are TGTGCCAGCAGCTTAGAGAGCGGACAGGGCCGAGAGCAGTACTTC.